This T cell receptor beta chain was recorded in a study of blood T cell repertoires in COVID-19. Study-level background: Samples of COVID-19 (acute and convalescent) were obtained from the United States, Italy and Spain. PBMCs, B-cell-depleted T cells, or T cells were the source of the cDNA or gDNA that made up the material.

The CDR3 is 15 amino acids. Assay: immunoSEQ multiplex PCR; the TCRdb copy retains only in-frame clones and omits some. The data contain roughly 220,000 clones, 80% to 90% of them singletons. Residents of under 25 US areas, aged about 18 to 95 years, made up the participants. Participants' reported clinical history set cohort assignment. The genes are TRBV21-1 and TRBJ1-4. TRBV21-1 corresponds to a pseudogene. Sequencing was carried out using PBMCs or T cells enriched from blood (not recorded which). The sequence was obtained from a woman aged 40-49 years with acute COVID-19. CDR3 amino acids: CASSKVWGGNEKLFF. The CDR3 bases are TGTGCCAGCAGCAAAGTTTGGGGGGGGAATGAAAAACTGTTTTTT.